The 25 T cell receptor beta chains below all came from one sample that was sequenced in a study of blood T cell repertoires in COVID-19 (dated by TCRdb to the early 2020s). Library preparation was by the immunoSEQ multiplex PCR assay. The table was pulled from immuneACCESS by TCRdb, which kept in-frame rearrangements only. Such tables lose some clones; where checked, under half of the loss comes from unresolved V genes, and the rest has no known cause. The sample table shows around 200,000 clones, and 80% to 90% are seen once. The top ten hold 1.2% of the sample. The sample taken for sequencing was PBMCs or T cells enriched from blood (not recorded which). All receptors come from a man aged 25-40 years who had recovered from COVID-19.

This clone was recorded only once. The V and J genes are TRBV25-1 and TRBJ1-6; 9 bases align to TRBD1. There are 15 residues in the CDR3. Trimming took 6 bases from V and 5 from J; bases not matched to a gene: 5. The germline V gene has CDR1 MGHDK and CDR2 SYGVNS. The CDR3 bases are TGTGCCAGCAGGGGACAGGGAAGGAATAATTCACCCCTCCACTTT. It encodes CASRGQGRNNSPLHF.

The chain couples TRBV9 to TRBJ2-7; tentatively, D is TRBD1 (6 bases). With 3 bases removed from V and 0 bases from J, the gap between germline ends came to 16 bases. Looked up from germline, CDR1 is SGDLS and CDR2 is YYNGEE. The CDR3 is 16 residues long. The CDR3 nucleotides read TGTGCCAGCAGCGCGAGACGCCGACAGGTCTCCTACGAGCAGTACTTC. This encodes CASSARRRQVSYEQYF.

This clone has just a few counts. The rearrangement links TRBV6-1 to TRBJ2-1; 9 bases align to TRBD1. V gave up 2 bases and J gave up 6 bases; unmatched junction bases: 5. The CDR3 runs 15 residues. Germline CDR1 and CDR2: MNHNS and SASEGT. DNA of the CDR3: TGTGCCAGCAGTGAACTAACAGGGGGCTTCAATGAGCAGTTCTTC. This codes for CASSELTGGFNEQFF.

The rearrangement joins TRBV28 to TRBJ1-6; TRBD1 agrees at 10 bases. With 7 bases clipped from V and 9 bases from J, the junction kept 3 bases outside the gene matches. This CDR3 has 13 residues. Germline CDR1 MDHEN, CDR2 SYDVKM. DNA for the CDR3: TGTGCCAGCACCGACAGGGGGCCTTCACCCCTCCACTTT. Encoded protein: CASTDRGPSPLHF.

This sequence joins TRBV3-1 (or the pseudogene TRBV3-2) and TRBJ2-1; 15 nucleotides agree with TRBD2. This CDR3 has 19 residues. V lost 2 bases and J lost 0; bases outside the gene matches: 5. Looked up from germline, CDR1 is LGHDT and CDR2 is YNNKEL (reference sequence). The CDR3 spells CASSQRTSGGVSSYNEQFF. DNA of the CDR3: TGTGCCAGCAGCCAACGGACTAGCGGGGGGGTCAGCTCCTACAATGAGCAGTTCTTC.

This clone was seen once. The J gene is TRBJ2-1, the V gene TRBV19; D may be TRBD1 (5 bases). The CDR3 covers 13 residues. CDR1 and CDR2 from the germline V gene are LNHDA and SQIVND (reference sequence). The V and J ends lost 8 bases and 9 bases respectively, with 17 bases between them. CDR3 in DNA: TGTGCCAGTGACCAGGGCAGGATGGGTGAGCAGTTCTTC. The encoded protein is CASDQGRMGEQFF.

The chain recombines TRBV3-1 (or the pseudogene TRBV3-2) with TRBJ2-1; 14 positions agree with TRBD2. Germline CDR1 is LGHDT and CDR2 is YNNKEL (reference sequence). The CDR3 loop spans 18 amino acids. Germline trimming cut 0 bases from V and 2 bases from J; bases unmatched to any gene: 3. The CDR3 protein is CASSQDRTSGRPYNEQFF. The CDR3 region has the DNA TGTGCCAGCAGCCAAGATAGGACTAGCGGGAGGCCCTACAATGAGCAGTTCTTC.

This sequence joins TRBV19 and TRBJ1-2, with TRBD1 identical over 9 bases. The CDR3 spans 15 residues. V gave up 4 bases and J gave up 5 bases; unmatched junction bases: 8. CDR1 and CDR2 from the germline V gene are LNHDA and SQIVND (reference sequence). CDR3 in amino acids: CASSKNTGGAYGYTF. Here the CDR3 DNA reads TGTGCCAGTAGTAAGAATACAGGGGGCGCTTATGGCTACACCTTC.

The genes are TRBV18 and TRBJ1-2, with 7 bases lining up with TRBD1. The length of the CDR3 is 13 residues. Germline lookup yields CDR1 KGHSH and CDR2 LQKENI. Losses at the gene ends were 3 bases for V and 5 bases for J; bases not matched to a gene: 3. The CDR3 sequence is CASSPEGAYGYTF. CDR3 DNA: TGTGCCAGCTCACCGGAGGGGGCGTATGGCTACACCTTC.

This chain links TRBV19 with TRBJ2-5, with TRBD1 matching 8 bases. Germline trimming cut 6 bases from V and 5 bases from J; bases unmatched to any gene: 5. Germline-derived CDR1 and CDR2 are LNHDA and SQIVND (reference sequence). This CDR3 has 13 residues. The CDR3 spells CASSDRGFETQYF. CDR3 DNA sequence: TGTGCCAGTAGCGACAGGGGATTCGAGACCCAGTACTTC.

V gene TRBV7-8 combines with J gene TRBJ2-5, with 10 bases lining up with TRBD2. CDR1 and CDR2 (germline): SGHVS, FQNEAQ. V gave up 1 base and J gave up 1 base; unmatched junction bases: 18. The CDR3 is 21 amino acids. CDR3 sequence: CASSLGLAGAFSSPPQETQYF. The CDR3 DNA reads TGTGCCAGCAGCTTAGGTCTAGCGGGGGCTTTCTCTTCCCCGCCCCAAGAGACCCAGTACTTC.

This clone was detected a few times. This chain connects TRBV1 to TRBJ2-1; TRBD2 was called by the table and not checked on the DNA. TRBV1 is shown as a pseudogene. There are 11 residues in the CDR3. CDR3: CTSRPGGEQFF. In nucleotides, the CDR3 is TGCACCAGCAGACCCGGGGGTGAGCAGTTCTTC.

V gene TRBV10-3 combines with J gene TRBJ1-6, with a tentative D call TRBD1 (5 bases). CDR3 length: 14 residues. V was shortened by 6 bases and J by 7 bases, with 13 bases between the two germline ends. The germline V gene has CDR1 ENHRY and CDR2 SYGVKD. DNA for the CDR3: TGTGCCATCAGAGGAGCCAGGGCCAATTCACCCCTCCACTTT. Amino acid sequence: CAIRGARANSPLHF.

The chain couples TRBV9 to TRBJ2-2; the match to TRBD2 covers 14 bases. This CDR3 has 18 residues. Losses at the gene ends were 0 bases for V and 7 bases for J; bases not matched to a gene: 8. The germline CDR1 and CDR2 sequences are SGDLS and YYNGEE. As DNA, the CDR3 is TGTGCCAGCAGCGTAGGCCCGACTAGCGGGGGGGCCGGCGGGGAGCTGTTTTTT. Its translation is CASSVGPTSGGAGGELFF.

The chain combines TRBV25-1 with TRBJ1-5; 8 nucleotides line up with TRBD1. CDR3 length: 12 amino acids. V shed 8 bases and J 7 bases; nucleotides not matched to a gene: 4. The germline V gene encodes CDR1 MGHDK and CDR2 SYGVNS. CDR3 nucleotide sequence: TGTGCCAGCGGACAGGGTAGGCAGCCCCAGCATTTT. Protein product: CASGQGRQPQHF. The full variable domain, completed using reference TRBV25-1 and TRBJ1-5, is EADIYQTPRYLVIGTGKKITLECSQTMGHDKMYWYQQDPGMELHLIHYSYGVNSTEKGDLSSESTVSRIRTEHFPLTLESARPSHTSQYLCASGQGRQPQHFGDGTRLSIL.

The chain is built from TRBV4-1 and TRBJ2-2; 7 bases match TRBD1. J was trimmed by 3 bases and V by 4 bases; bases with no gene match: 5. Germline loops: CDR1 MGHRA, CDR2 YSYEKL. This CDR3 comprises 15 residues. CDR3 nucleotides: TGCGCCAGCAGCCCTACGGACAGGCACACCGGGGAGCTGTTTTTT. It encodes CASSPTDRHTGELFF.

The chain has TRBV11-2 and TRBJ2-2, with TRBD2 matching 8 bases. Germline CDR1 is SGHAT and CDR2 is FQNNGV. V shed 0 bases, J shed 6 bases, and the junction held 15 bases outside the gene matches. This CDR3 is 19 amino acids long. The CDR3 sequence is CASSLDHSSREGPSGELFF. DNA of the CDR3: TGTGCCAGCAGCTTAGATCACTCGAGCCGGGAGGGCCCGTCCGGGGAGCTGTTTTTT.

This clone appeared a single time. The chain recombines TRBV18 with TRBJ2-3, with 11 bases aligning to TRBD2. The CDR3 is 16 amino acids. J lost 3 bases, V lost 6 bases, and 8 bases had no gene match. Germline V CDR1 and CDR2: KGHSH, LQKENI. The CDR3 DNA is TGTGCCAGCTCGCCGATAGCGGGAGGGATAACAGATACGCAGTATTTT. It yields the protein CASSPIAGGITDTQYF.

This chain uses TRBV10-3 with TRBJ2-5, with D uncertain. The V end lost 3 bases, the J end lost 2 bases, and 10 bases lay between the germline ends. CDR3 size: 14 residues. Germline CDR1 ENHRY, CDR2 SYGVKD. This CDR3 reads CAISDMSDQETQYF. DNA for the CDR3: TGTGCCATCAGTGATATGAGCGATCAAGAGACCCAGTACTTC.

This sequence joins TRBV14 and TRBJ2-1; 11 nucleotides align to TRBD2. CDR3 length: 18 amino acids. Trimming removed 5 bases from V and 0 bases from J; junction bases left unmatched: 9. From germline, CDR1 is SGHDN and CDR2 FVKESK. This CDR3 reads CASSTRGTSGASYNEQFF. For the CDR3, the DNA is TGTGCCAGCAGCACAAGGGGGACTAGCGGAGCCTCCTACAATGAGCAGTTCTTC.

V gene TRBV18 combines with J gene TRBJ1-1, with TRBD1 as a possible D gene (5 bases). V was trimmed by 4 bases and J by 5 bases, leaving 11 bases between them. CDR3 length: 13 residues. The germline gives CDR1 KGHSH, CDR2 LQKENI. The CDR3 DNA reads TGTGCCAGCTCACAGGGGCTCGGGACTGAAGCTTTCTTT. It encodes CASSQGLGTEAFF.

In this sample, this clone turned up a few times. V usage is TRBV29-1 and J usage is TRBJ1-2; D might be TRBD1 (6 bases). The germline CDR1 and CDR2 sequences are SQVTM and ANQGSEA. CDR3 length: 14 residues. Trimming removed 3 bases from V and 5 bases from J, with 16 bases in between. CDR3 nucleotide sequence: TGCAGCGTTGAGACTTCACAGGGCCCGTATGGCTACACCTTC. Translating gives CSVETSQGPYGYTF.

The chain is built from TRBV3-1 (or the pseudogene TRBV3-2) and TRBJ1-4; a possible D gene is TRBD1 (5 bases). Trimming took 2 bases from V and 4 from J, leaving 17 bases between them. Germline V gene data show CDR1 as LGHDT and CDR2 as YNNKEL (reference sequence). The CDR3 loop spans 17 amino acids. The CDR3 sequence is CASSQRTVGTFNEKLFF. The CDR3, as DNA: TGTGCCAGCAGCCAACGGACGGTGGGGACTTTTAATGAAAAACTGTTTTTT.

The V gene is TRBV4-3, the J gene TRBJ2-1; 14 bases agree with TRBD2. Germline CDR1 LGHNA, CDR2 YSLEER. The V segment lost 2 bases and the J segment 6 bases; nucleotides outside the gene matches: 3. This CDR3 has 16 amino acids. Here the CDR3 reads CASSQRTSGGRNEQFF. CDR3 nucleotides: TGCGCCAGCAGCCAACGGACTAGCGGGGGGCGCAATGAGCAGTTCTTC.

The rearrangement joins TRBV12-3 or TRBV12-4 to TRBJ1-1, with D perhaps matching TRBD1 (6 bases). This CDR3 contains 12 residues. The V end was cut by 5 bases, the J end by 8 bases, with 12 bases between. The CDR3 spells CASSPDRSEAFF. The CDR3, as DNA: TGTGCCAGCAGTCCGGACAGATCCGAAGCTTTCTTT.